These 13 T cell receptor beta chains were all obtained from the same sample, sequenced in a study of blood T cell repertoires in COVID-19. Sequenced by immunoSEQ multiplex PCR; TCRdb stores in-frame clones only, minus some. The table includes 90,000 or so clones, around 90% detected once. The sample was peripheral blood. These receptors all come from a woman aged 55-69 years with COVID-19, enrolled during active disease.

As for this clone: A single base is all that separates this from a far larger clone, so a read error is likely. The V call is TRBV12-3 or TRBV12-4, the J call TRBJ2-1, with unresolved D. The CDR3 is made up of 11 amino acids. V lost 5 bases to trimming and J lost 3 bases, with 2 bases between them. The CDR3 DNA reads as TGTGCCAGCAGTCTCTACAATGAGCAGTTCTTC. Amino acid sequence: CASSLYNEQFF.

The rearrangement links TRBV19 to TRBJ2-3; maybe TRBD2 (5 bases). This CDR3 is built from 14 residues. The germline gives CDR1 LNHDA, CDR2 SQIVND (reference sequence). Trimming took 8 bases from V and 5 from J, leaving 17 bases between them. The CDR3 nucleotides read TGTGCCAGTTCCCCTCGCGCGGGCCAAGATACGCAGTATTTT. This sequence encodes CASSPRAGQDTQYF.

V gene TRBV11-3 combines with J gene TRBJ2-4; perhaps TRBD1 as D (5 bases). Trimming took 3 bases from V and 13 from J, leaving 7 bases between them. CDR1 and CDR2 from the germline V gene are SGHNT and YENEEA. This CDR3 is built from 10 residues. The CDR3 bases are TGTGCCAGCAGCTTCACAGGCCAGTACTTC. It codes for CASSFTGQYF.

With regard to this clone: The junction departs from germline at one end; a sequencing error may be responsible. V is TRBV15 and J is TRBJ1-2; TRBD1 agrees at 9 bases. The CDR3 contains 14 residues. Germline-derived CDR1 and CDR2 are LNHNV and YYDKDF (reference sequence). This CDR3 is CATSSRTGVYGYTF. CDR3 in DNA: TGTGCTACCAGCTCTCGGACAGGGGTGTATGGCTACACCTTC.

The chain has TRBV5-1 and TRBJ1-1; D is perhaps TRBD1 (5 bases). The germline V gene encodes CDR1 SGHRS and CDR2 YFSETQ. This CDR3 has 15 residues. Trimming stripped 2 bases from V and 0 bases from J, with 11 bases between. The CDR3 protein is CASSLRQIMNTEAFF. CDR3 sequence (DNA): TGCGCCAGCAGCTTAAGACAGATTATGAACACTGAAGCTTTCTTT. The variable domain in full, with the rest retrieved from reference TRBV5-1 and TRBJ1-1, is KAGVTQTPRYLIKTRGQQVTLSCSPISGHRSVSWYQQTPGQGLQFLFEYFSETQRNKGNFPGRFSGRQFSNSRSEMNVSTLELGDSALYLCASSLRQIMNTEAFFGQGTRLTVV.

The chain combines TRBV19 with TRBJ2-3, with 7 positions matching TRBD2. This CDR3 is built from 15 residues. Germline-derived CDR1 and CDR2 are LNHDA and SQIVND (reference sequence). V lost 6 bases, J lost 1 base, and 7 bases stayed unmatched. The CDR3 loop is CASRGRGGGTDTQYF. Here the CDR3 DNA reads TGTGCCAGTAGGGGAAGGGGAGGGGGCACAGATACGCAGTATTTT.

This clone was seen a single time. The CDR3 spells CAWSRGLAAGGELFF. In DNA form, the CDR3 reads TGTGCCTGGAGTAGAGGACTAGCGGCGGGCGGGGAGCTGTTTTTT. The V and J genes are TRBV30 and TRBJ2-2; 10 bases are a match to TRBD2. Looked up from germline, CDR1 is GTSNPN and CDR2 is SVGIG (reference sequence). This CDR3 contains 15 residues. Trimming removed 2 bases from V and 7 bases from J; junction bases left unmatched: 7.

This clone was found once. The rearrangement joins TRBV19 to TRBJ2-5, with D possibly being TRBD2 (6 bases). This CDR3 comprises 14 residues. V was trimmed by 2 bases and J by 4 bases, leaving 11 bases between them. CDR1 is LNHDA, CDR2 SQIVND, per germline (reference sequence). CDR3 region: CASSISGTRETQYF. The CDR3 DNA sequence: TGTGCCAGTAGTATATCCGGGACTCGAGAGACCCAGTACTTC.

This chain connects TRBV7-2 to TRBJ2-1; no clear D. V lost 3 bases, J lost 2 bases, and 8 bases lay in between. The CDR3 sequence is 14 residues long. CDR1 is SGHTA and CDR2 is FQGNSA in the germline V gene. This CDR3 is CASSFRLAYNEQFF. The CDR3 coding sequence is TGTGCCAGCAGCTTTAGGCTAGCCTACAATGAGCAGTTCTTC.

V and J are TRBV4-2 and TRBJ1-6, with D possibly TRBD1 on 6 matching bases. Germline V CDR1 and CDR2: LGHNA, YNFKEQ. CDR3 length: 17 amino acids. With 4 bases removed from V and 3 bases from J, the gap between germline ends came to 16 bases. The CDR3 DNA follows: TGTGCCAGCAGCCTGGAACAGGGAAGCGGCTATAATTCACCCCTCCACTTT. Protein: CASSLEQGSGYNSPLHF.

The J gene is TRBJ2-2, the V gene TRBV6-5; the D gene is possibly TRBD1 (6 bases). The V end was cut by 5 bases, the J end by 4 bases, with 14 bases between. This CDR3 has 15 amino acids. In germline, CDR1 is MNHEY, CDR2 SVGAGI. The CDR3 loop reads CASSPTGTPTGELFF. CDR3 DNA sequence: TGTGCCAGCAGTCCGACCGGGACACCCACCGGGGAGCTGTTTTTT.

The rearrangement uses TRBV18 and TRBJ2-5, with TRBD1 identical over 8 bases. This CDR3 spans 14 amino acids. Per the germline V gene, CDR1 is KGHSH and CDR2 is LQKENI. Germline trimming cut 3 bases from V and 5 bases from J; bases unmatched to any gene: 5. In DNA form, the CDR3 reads TGTGCCAGCTCACCTCTAAGACAGGGGGAGACCCAGTACTTC. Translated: CASSPLRQGETQYF.

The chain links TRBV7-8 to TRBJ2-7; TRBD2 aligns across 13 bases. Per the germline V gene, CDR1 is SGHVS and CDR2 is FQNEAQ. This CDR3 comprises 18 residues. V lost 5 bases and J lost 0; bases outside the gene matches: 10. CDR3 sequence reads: CASSPSGTSGVFSYEQYF. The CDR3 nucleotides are TGTGCCAGCAGCCCCTCCGGGACTAGCGGGGTCTTCTCCTACGAGCAGTACTTC. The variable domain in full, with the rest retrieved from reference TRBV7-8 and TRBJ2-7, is GAGVSQSPRYKVAKRGQDVALRCDPISGHVSLFWYQQALGQGPEFLTYFQNEAQLDKSGLPSDRFFAERPEGSVSTLKIQRTQQEDSAVYLCASSPSGTSGVFSYEQYFGPGTRLTVT.